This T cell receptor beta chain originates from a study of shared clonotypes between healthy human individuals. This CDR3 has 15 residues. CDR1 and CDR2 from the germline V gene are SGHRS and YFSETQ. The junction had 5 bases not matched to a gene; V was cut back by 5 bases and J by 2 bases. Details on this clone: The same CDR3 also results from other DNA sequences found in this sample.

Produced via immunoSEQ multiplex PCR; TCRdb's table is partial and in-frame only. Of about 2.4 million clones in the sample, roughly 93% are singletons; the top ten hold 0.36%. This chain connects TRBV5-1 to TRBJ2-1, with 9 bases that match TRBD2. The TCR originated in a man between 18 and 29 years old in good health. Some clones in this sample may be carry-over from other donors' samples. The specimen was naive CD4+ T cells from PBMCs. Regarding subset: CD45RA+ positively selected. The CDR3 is CASSSTSGTYNEQFF. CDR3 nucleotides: TGCGCCAGCAGTTCGACTAGCGGTACCTACAATGAGCAGTTCTTC.